This TCR beta chain appears in the sequencing data of a study of shared clonotypes between healthy human individuals. The V gene end was trimmed by 2 bases and the J gene end by 4 bases; junction bases not matched to a gene: 9. Germline assignment: CDR1 MDHEN and CDR2 SYDVKM. The CDR3 has 17 amino acids. Using immunoSEQ multiplex PCR, the repertoire was profiled, and TCRdb retains in-frame clones only, with some absent. The repertoire holds under 600,000 clones, with approximately 94% as singletons. The V and J genes are TRBV28 and TRBJ2-1, with TRBD2 matching over 9 bases. The source is a woman aged 25 to 39 in good health. Sequenced: naive CD4+ T cells sorted from blood. Subset noted: CD45RA+ positively selected. The CDR3 spells CASSLGASGTNYNEQFF. The CDR3 DNA sequence: TGTGCCAGCAGTTTAGGGGCTAGCGGGACAAATTACAATGAGCAGTTCTTC.